Listed below are T cell receptor beta chains from one sample, sequenced in a study of cytomegalovirus exposure and HLA in healthy donors. Profiling relied on immunoSEQ multiplex PCR, and the TCRdb table lists in-frame clones only, not all of them. The top ten clones hold around 2.3% of a sample with about 260,000 clones, under 80% of them seen once. The material sequenced was PBMCs. These receptors all stem from a female donor in good health and CMV-seronegative. Each CDR3 is given with its conserved first and last residue. Fields, in order: D gene, J gene, clone size, V gene, CDR3 protein, CDR3 DNA. D genes are given only for firm matches. A row's size may be missing; if present it is once, few, many or a size class.

TRBD1,TRBJ2-7,NA,TRBV7-9,CASSYPGQGPSNEQYF,TGTGCCAGCAGCTATCCGGGACAGGGGCCCTCCAACGAGCAGTACTTC
TRBD1,TRBJ2-1,NA,TRBV5-1,CASSLAFGRTGRVGEQFF,TGCGCCAGCAGCTTGGCCTTCGGGCGGACAGGTCGAGTCGGTGAGCAGTTCTTC
NA,TRBJ2-1,NA,TRBV5-6,CASSFGAGSDEQFF,TGTGCCAGCAGCTTTGGGGCGGGAAGCGATGAGCAGTTCTTC
NA,TRBJ1-1,NA,TRBV18,CASSPGATEAFF,TGTGCCAGCTCCCCAGGGGCGACTGAAGCTTTCTTT
TRBD2,TRBJ2-7,NA,TRBV27,CASSLLAGGPHEQYF,TGTGCCAGCAGCTTGCTAGCGGGAGGGCCTCACGAGCAGTACTTC
NA,TRBJ2-3,NA,TRBV7-6,CASSQSGGSTDTQYF,TGTGCCAGCAGCCAATCGGGTGGCAGCACAGATACGCAGTATTTT
TRBD1,TRBJ1-2,NA,TRBV23-1,CASSQPGGFYGYTF,TGCGCCAGCAGTCAACCAGGGGGCTTCTATGGCTACACCTTC
NA,TRBJ1-5,NA,TRBV7-9,CSSSPIPGPTGSNQPQHF,TGTTCCAGCAGCCCAATTCCGGGACCAACAGGGAGCAATCAGCCCCAGCATTTT
NA,TRBJ1-5,NA,TRBV7-2,CASSLTTGGHGQPQHF,TGTGCCAGCAGCTTAACCACTGGTGGGCACGGTCAGCCCCAGCATTTT
NA,TRBJ1-1,NA,TRBV7-9,CASSPYSIYMNTEAFF,TGTGCCAGCAGCCCCTACAGCATTTACATGAACACTGAAGCTTTCTTT
NA,TRBJ2-7,NA,TRBV7-9,CSSSAAGGEQYF,TGTTCCAGCAGCGCCGCCGGGGGCGAGCAGTACTTC
NA,TRBJ2-2,NA,TRBV2,CASSEKQGNTGELFF,TGTGCCAGCAGTGAAAAGCAGGGAAACACCGGGGAGCTGTTTTTT
TRBD1,TRBJ2-7,NA,TRBV5-8,CASSLGTATHLSGGYEQYF,TGTGCCAGCAGCTTGGGAACTGCCACCCATTTGTCAGGGGGTTACGAGCAGTACTTC
NA,TRBJ2-7,NA,TRBV5-1,CASSLSGTYEQYF,TGCGCCAGCAGCTTGAGTGGGACTTACGAGCAGTACTTC
TRBD1,TRBJ2-7,few,TRBV7-9,CASSPTGAPAPYEQYF,TGTGCCAGCAGCCCGACAGGGGCCCCGGCCCCCTACGAGCAGTACTTC
NA,TRBJ2-3,NA,TRBV6-1,CASLKNRVDTQYF,TGTGCCAGCCTAAAGAACAGGGTGGATACGCAGTATTTT
NA,TRBJ2-6,NA,TRBV28,CASSFRLSGANVLTF,TGTGCCAGCAGTTTCCGACTCTCTGGGGCCAACGTCCTGACTTTC